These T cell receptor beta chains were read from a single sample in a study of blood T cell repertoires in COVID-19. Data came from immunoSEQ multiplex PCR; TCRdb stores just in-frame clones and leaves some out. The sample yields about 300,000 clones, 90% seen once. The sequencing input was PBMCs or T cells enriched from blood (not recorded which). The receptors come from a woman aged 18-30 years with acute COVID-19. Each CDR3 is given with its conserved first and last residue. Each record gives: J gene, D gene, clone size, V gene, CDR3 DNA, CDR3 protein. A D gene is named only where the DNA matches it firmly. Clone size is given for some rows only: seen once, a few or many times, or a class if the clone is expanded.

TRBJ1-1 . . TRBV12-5 TGTGCTAGTGGTTTGGTACCTTACAGGGCTGCCACTGAAGCTTTCTTT CASGLVPYRAATEAFF
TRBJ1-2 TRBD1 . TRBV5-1 TGCGCCAGCAGCCTCGGTCGGGACAGGGTGGACTATGGCTACACCTTC CASSLGRDRVDYGYTF
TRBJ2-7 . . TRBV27 TGTGCCAGCAGTGGTGGGACTCAAAAACCCTACGAGCAGTACTTC CASSGGTQKPYEQYF
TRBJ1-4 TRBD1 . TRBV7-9 TGTGCCAGCAGCTTAGAGCTCTGGACAGGGACTAATGAAAAACTGTTTTTT CASSLELWTGTNEKLFF
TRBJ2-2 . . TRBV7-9 TGTGCCAGCAGCTCACGACTAGGGGCGAACACCGGGGAGCTGTTTTTT CASSSRLGANTGELFF
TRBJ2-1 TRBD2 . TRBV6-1 TGTGCCAGCAGTGCAGCCCCCCTTTCGGGACTATATTACAATGAGCAGTTCTTC CASSAAPLSGLYYNEQFF
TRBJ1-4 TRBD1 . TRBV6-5 TGTGCCAGCAGGCGGACAGGGGGCTACGAAAAACTGTTTTTT CASRRTGGYEKLFF
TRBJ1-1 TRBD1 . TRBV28 TGTGCCAGCATTGCTTCTTTTAGGGGGCATGAAGCTTTCTTT CASIASFRGHEAFF
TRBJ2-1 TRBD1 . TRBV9 TGTGCCAGCAGCCAGGGCAGGGGGAACAACAATGAGCAGTTCTTC CASSQGRGNNNEQFF
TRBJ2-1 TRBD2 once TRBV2 TGTGCCAGCAGGGGGACTAGCGGGAGACGGAATGAGCAGTTCTTC CASRGTSGRRNEQFF
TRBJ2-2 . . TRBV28 TGTGCCAGCAGGGACAGTAACACCGGGGAGCTGTTTTTT CASRDSNTGELFF
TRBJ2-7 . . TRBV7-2 TGTGCCAGCAGCTTTGGCGGAGGGAGGTCCTACGAGCAGTACTTC CASSFGGGRSYEQYF
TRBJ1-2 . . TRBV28 TGTGCCAGCAGCCCTATCTCCGGGGGAGGAGCCTATGGCTACACCTTC CASSPISGGGAYGYTF
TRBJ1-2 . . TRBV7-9 TGTGCCAGCAGCTCCCCCGGGTACAACTATGGCTACACCTTC CASSSPGYNYGYTF
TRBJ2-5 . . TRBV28 TGTGCCAGCAGCCAGGCAGAGACCCAGTACTTC CASSQAETQYF
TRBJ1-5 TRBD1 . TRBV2 TGTGCCAGCAGTGACCCCAGGGGGCAAAGTCAGCCCCAGCATTTT CASSDPRGQSQPQHF
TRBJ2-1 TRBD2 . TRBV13 TGTGCCAGCAGCTCCCTAGCGGGAGTTCCCTACAATGAGCAGTTCTTC CASSSLAGVPYNEQFF
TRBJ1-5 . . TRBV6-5 TGTGCCAGCAGGGATACCGGGTCCCAGCCCCAGCATTTT CASRDTGSQPQHF
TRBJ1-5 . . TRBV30 TGTGCCTGGAGCACAGGGTTAACGGGGCAGCCCCAGCATTTT CAWSTGLTGQPQHF
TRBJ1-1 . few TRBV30 TGTGCCTGGAGTGTAATGGGGCGAGCTGAAGCTTTCTTT CAWSVMGRAEAFF
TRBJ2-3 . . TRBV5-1 TGCGCCAGCAGCTTGGTAGCTCAGGGGCCAGATACGCAGTATTTT CASSLVAQGPDTQYF
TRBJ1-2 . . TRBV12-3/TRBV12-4 TGTGCCAGCAGTCCCGGGGACACCCGTGGCTACACCTTC CASSPGDTRGYTF
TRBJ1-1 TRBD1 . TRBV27 TGTGCCAGCAGTTACAGGGGCCCGAACACTGAAGCTTTCTTT CASSYRGPNTEAFF
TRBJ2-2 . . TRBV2 TGTGCCAGCAGTCTTCAAGGGCCCCAGGGCGCCGGGGAGCTGTTTTTT CASSLQGPQGAGELFF
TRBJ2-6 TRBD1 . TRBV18 TGTGCCAGCTCACCACTACGGACAGGGGGGGCCGGGGCCAACGTCCTGACTTTC CASSPLRTGGAGANVLTF
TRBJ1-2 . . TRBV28 TGTGCCAGCAGTCGTCCTTCGGGACAATTTTATTGGGATGGCTACACCTTC CASSRPSGQFYWDGYTF
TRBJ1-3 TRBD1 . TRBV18 TGTGCCAGCTCACTCGGACAGGGCTCTGGAAACACCATATATTTT CASSLGQGSGNTIYF
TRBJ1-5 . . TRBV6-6 TGTGCCAGCAGTCCCCCTCGTAGGGGGGGCGGCAATCAGCCCCAGCATTTT CASSPPRRGGGNQPQHF
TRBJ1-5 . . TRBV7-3 TGTGCCAGCAGCCCGACAGCGAGCAATCAGCCCCAGCATTTT CASSPTASNQPQHF
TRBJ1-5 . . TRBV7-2 TGTGCCAGCAGCTACTTACAGGACTATAGCAATCAGCCCCAGCATTTT CASSYLQDYSNQPQHF
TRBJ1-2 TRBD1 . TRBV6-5 TGTGCCAGCAGTTACCCGGGACAGGAAGGCTACACCTTC CASSYPGQEGYTF
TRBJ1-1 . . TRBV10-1 TGCGCCAGCAGTGAATATCCGGGACACCTGAACACTGAAGCTTTCTTT CASSEYPGHLNTEAFF
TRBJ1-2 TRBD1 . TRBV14 TGTGCCAGCAGCCTTTACAGGGGGCGGCTAGACTATGGCTACACCTTC CASSLYRGRLDYGYTF